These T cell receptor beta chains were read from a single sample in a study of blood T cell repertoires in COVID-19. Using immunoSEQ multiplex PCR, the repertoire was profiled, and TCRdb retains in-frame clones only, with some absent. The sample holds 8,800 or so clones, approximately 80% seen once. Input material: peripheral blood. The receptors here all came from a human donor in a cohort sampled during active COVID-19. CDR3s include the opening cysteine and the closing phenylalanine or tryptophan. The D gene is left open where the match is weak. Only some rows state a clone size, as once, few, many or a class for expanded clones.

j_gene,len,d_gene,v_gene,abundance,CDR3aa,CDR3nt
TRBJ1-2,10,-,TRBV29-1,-,CSVQMYGYTF,TGCAGCGTCCAAATGTATGGCTACACCTTC
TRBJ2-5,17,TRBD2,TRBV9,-,CASSVEGSGGIQETQYF,TGTGCCAGCAGCGTAGAAGGTAGCGGGGGAATACAAGAGACCCAGTACTTC
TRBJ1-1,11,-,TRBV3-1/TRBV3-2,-,CASRGGTEAFF,TGTGCCAGTCGGGGGGGTACTGAAGCTTTCTTT
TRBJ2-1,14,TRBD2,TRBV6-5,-,CASSFSGGGSEQFF,TGTGCCAGCAGTTTTAGCGGGGGGGGTTCTGAGCAGTTCTTC
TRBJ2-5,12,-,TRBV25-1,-,CASSVRSETQYF,TGTGCCAGCAGTGTGAGGTCCGAGACCCAGTACTTC
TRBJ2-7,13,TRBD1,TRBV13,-,CASSGDRSYEQYF,TGTGCCAGCAGCGGGGACAGATCCTACGAGCAGTACTTC
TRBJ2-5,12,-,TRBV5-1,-,CASRSVQETQYF,TGCGCCAGCCGTAGCGTTCAAGAGACCCAGTACTTC
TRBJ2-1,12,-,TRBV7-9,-,CASSLAGGEQFF,TGTGCCAGCAGCTTAGCGGGGGGTGAGCAGTTCTTC
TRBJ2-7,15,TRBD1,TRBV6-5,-,CASSLQGSGSYEQYF,TGTGCCAGCAGTTTACAGGGGTCTGGCTCCTACGAGCAGTACTTC
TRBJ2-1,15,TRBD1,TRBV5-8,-,CASSYPGGRSNEQFF,TGTGCCAGCAGTTACCCAGGGGGTAGGAGCAATGAGCAGTTCTTC
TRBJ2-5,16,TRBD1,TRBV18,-,CASSRPGQVLQETQYF,TGTGCCAGCTCACGCCCGGGACAGGTCCTCCAAGAGACCCAGTACTTC
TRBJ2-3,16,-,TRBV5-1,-,CASSLQGGSSTDTQYF,TGCGCCAGCAGCTTGCAAGGAGGTTCTAGCACAGATACGCAGTATTTT
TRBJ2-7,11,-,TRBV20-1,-,CSAPSPYEQYF,TGCAGTGCTCCCTCCCCCTACGAGCAGTACTTC
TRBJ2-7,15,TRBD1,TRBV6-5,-,CASMQGEDHSYEQYF,TGTGCCAGCATGCAGGGGGAAGATCACTCCTACGAGCAGTACTTC
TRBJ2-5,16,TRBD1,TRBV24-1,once,CATSDLETGGEETQYF,TGTGCCACCAGTGATTTAGAGACAGGGGGTGAAGAGACCCAGTACTTC
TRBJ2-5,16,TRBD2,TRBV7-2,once,CASSSRYAGGRETQYF,TGTGCCAGCAGCTCTCGTTACGCGGGAGGGCGGGAGACCCAGTACTTC
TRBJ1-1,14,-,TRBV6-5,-,CASIRPGMNTEAFF,TGTGCCAGCATTAGGCCAGGGATGAACACTGAAGCTTTCTTT
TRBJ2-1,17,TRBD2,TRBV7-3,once,CASSAVLGTRMYNEQFF,TGTGCCAGCAGCGCAGTACTCGGGACTAGAATGTACAATGAGCAGTTCTTC
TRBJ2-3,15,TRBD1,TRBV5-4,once,CASSTRQGDTDTQYF,TGTGCCAGCAGCACCAGACAGGGAGACACAGATACGCAGTATTTT
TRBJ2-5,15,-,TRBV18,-,CASSPPGAAQETQYF,TGTGCCAGCTCCCCTCCGGGAGCGGCCCAAGAGACCCAGTACTTC
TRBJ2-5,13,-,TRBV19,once,CASSIDHSGTQYF,TGTGCCAGTAGTATAGATCACAGCGGGACCCAGTACTTC
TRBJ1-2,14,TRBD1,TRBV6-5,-,CASSSDRARYGYTF,TGTGCCAGCAGTTCCGACAGGGCACGCTATGGCTACACCTTC
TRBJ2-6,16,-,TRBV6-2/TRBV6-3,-,CASSPRGLSGANVLTF,TGTGCCAGCAGTCCCCGAGGGTTATCTGGGGCCAACGTCCTGACTTTC
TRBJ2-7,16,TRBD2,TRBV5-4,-,CASSSLYGGGDYEQYF,TGTGCCAGCAGCTCGCTTTACGGCGGGGGGGACTACGAGCAGTACTTC
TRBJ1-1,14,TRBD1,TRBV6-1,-,CASQGTGEKTEAFF,TGTGCCAGCCAAGGGACAGGGGAGAAAACTGAAGCTTTCTTT
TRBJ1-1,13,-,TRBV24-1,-,CATSDRGHTEAFF,TGTGCCACCAGTGACAGGGGCCACACTGAAGCTTTCTTT
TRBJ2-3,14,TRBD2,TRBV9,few,CASSTGLGEDTQYF,TGTGCCAGCAGCACGGGACTAGGGGAAGATACGCAGTATTTT
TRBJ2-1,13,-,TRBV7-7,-,CASSEDTLNEQFF,TGTGCTAGCAGCGAGGACACACTCAATGAGCAGTTCTTC
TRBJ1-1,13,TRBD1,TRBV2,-,CASSQGARTEAFF,TGTGCCAGCAGTCAGGGGGCGCGGACTGAAGCTTTCTTT
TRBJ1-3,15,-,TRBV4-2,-,CASREDGASGNTIYF,TGTGCCAGCAGGGAGGACGGAGCCTCTGGAAACACCATATATTTT